These 9 T cell receptor beta chains came from one sample sequenced in a study of early T cells in non-severe SARS-CoV-2 infection. MiXCR was run by TCRdb on the 5' RACE reads, yielding one entry per CDR3 protein. The sample records around 56,000 distinct CDR3 sequences, roughly 7.6% being singletons. Material: whole blood, obtained at baseline. Receptor source: an adult who was a healthcare worker with PCR-confirmed SARS-CoV-2 infection or an uninfected control (not recorded which).

The rearrangement links TRBV5-1 to TRBJ2-3; possibly TRBD2 for D (5 bases). CDR3 length: 14 amino acids. V was pared by 3 bases and J by 4 bases, with 12 bases between. Germline V gene sequence: CDR1 SGHRS, CDR2 YFSETQ. CDR3 coding DNA: TGCGCCAGCAGCTCGGCGGCTAGCCCAGATACGCAGTATTTT. It codes for CASSSAASPDTQYF.

This clonotype was found many times. The CDR3 bases are TGTGCCAGCAGTTACTCGATGTCCTACGAGCAGTACTTC. Translated: CASSYSMSYEQYF. The chain couples TRBV6-5 to TRBJ2-7, with D hard to call. The length of the CDR3 is 13 residues. Germline V CDR1 and CDR2: MNHEY, SVGAGI. Trimming removed 0 bases from V and 1 base from J, with 4 bases in between.

The V and J genes are TRBV7-2 and TRBJ1-5; D ambiguous. Germline assignment: CDR1 SGHTA and CDR2 FQGNSA. Trimming removed 1 base from V and 1 base from J, with 8 bases in between. This CDR3 has 15 amino acids. DNA of the CDR3: TGTGCCAGCAGCTTAGATAGTCAGAGCAATCAGCCCCAGCATTTT. Protein sequence: CASSLDSQSNQPQHF.

This clonotype was detected many times. V usage is TRBV10-2 and J usage is TRBJ2-1, with 7 bases that match TRBD1. CDR1 WSHSY and CDR2 SAAADI come from the germline V gene. This CDR3 is built from 15 residues. The ends lost 3 bases at V and 4 bases at J; junction bases unmatched: 6. The CDR3 coding sequence is TGCGCCAGCAGTGACGCCCAGGGACAGTACAATGAGCAGTTCTTC. Its protein product is CASSDAQGQYNEQFF.

This chain links TRBV7-2 with TRBJ2-3; 10 positions match TRBD1. The CDR3 length is 17 residues. Germline V lookup: CDR1 SGHTA, CDR2 FQGNSA. V lost 4 bases, J lost 0 bases, and 7 bases stayed unmatched. The CDR3 loop reads CASSSYSGQGSTDTQYF. DNA of the CDR3: TGTGCCAGCAGCTCGTATTCGGGACAGGGGAGCACAGATACGCAGTATTTT. The full variable domain, rest sourced from reference TRBV7-2 and TRBJ2-3, is GAGVSQSPSNKVTEKGKDVELRCDPISGHTALYWYRQSLGQGLEFLIYFQGNSAPDKSGLPSDRFSAERTGGSVSTLTIQRTQQEDSAVYLCASSSYSGQGSTDTQYFGPGTRLTVL.

This clonotype has just a few counts. The rearrangement uses TRBV27 and TRBJ1-1, with a weak D call TRBD1 (6 bases). The CDR3 extends over 15 amino acids. V was trimmed by 0 bases and J by 1 base, leaving 9 bases between them. The V gene's germline CDR1 is MNHEY and CDR2 SMNVEV (reference sequence). In nucleotides, the CDR3 is TGTGCCAGCAGTTTATCGGGGGGCCGGAACACTGAAGCTTTCTTT. Its protein product is CASSLSGGRNTEAFF.

This chain uses TRBV2 with TRBJ2-2, with 13 positions matching TRBD2. This CDR3 is 13 amino acids long. V trimming: 10 bases; J trimming: 9 bases; junction bases outside the gene matches: 5. Germline assignment: CDR1 SNHLY and CDR2 FYNNEI. CDR3 in DNA: TGTGCCACTTCGACTAGCGGGAGGCGGGAGCTGTTTTTT. Encoded protein: CATSTSGRRELFF. The full variable domain, its missing parts supplied by reference TRBV2 and TRBJ2-2, is EPEVTQTPSHQVTQMGQEVILRCVPISNHLYFYWYRQILGQKVEFLVSFYNNEISEKSEIFDDQFSVERPDGSNFTLKIRSTKLEDSAMYFCATSTSGRRELFFGEGSRLTVL.

This clonotype showed up just a few times. The chain joins TRBV28 to TRBJ2-7; D perhaps matches TRBD2 (7 bases). The CDR3 length is 15 residues. Per germline, CDR1 MDHEN and CDR2 SYDVKM. Trimming removed 0 bases from V and 3 bases from J, with 12 bases in between. CDR3 protein: CASSLWSGGVYEQYF. The CDR3 DNA sequence: TGTGCCAGCAGTTTATGGTCGGGGGGCGTCTACGAGCAGTACTTC.

This clonotype was picked up many times. The chain is built from TRBV29-1 and TRBJ1-2; 11 bases align to TRBD1. Germline V gene sequence: CDR1 SQVTM, CDR2 ANQGSEA. The CDR3 length is 12 residues. J gave up 8 bases and V 7 bases, and 6 bases lay outside the gene matches. The CDR3 bases are TGCAGCGCCCAGCGGACAGGGGGCGGCTACACCTTC. It specifies CSAQRTGGGYTF.